The 11 T cell receptor beta chains below come from one sample, sequenced in a study of persistence of HIV-infected CD4 T cells. The stimulus was an HIV-1 Gag 15-mer peptide pool, 0.9 to 1 ug/peptide/mL. CD40L-negative CD69-negative CD45RO-high memory CD4+ T cells were sorted as populations depleted of antigen-responding cells. These TCRs' antigens remain unknown. This was the immunoSEQ version 4 assay in survey mode. Using immunoSEQ multiplex PCR, the repertoire was profiled, and TCRdb retains in-frame clones only, with some absent. The sample has approximately 34,000 clones; roughly 80% are singletons. The sample was CD4+ T cells sorted from PBMCs after 18-hour stimulation, taken from a patient who received antiretroviral therapy. The receptors were sampled from an adult woman with HIV who was CMV-seropositive.

The chain is built from TRBV28 and TRBJ2-7, with D unresolved. The V end was cut by 8 bases, the J end by 0 bases, with 5 bases between. Germline V gene sequence: CDR1 MDHEN, CDR2 SYDVKM. This CDR3 spans 11 amino acids. This chain's CDR3 is CASLSSYEQYF. The CDR3 nucleotides are TGTGCCAGCCTGAGCTCCTACGAGCAGTACTTC.

The chain uses TRBV5-6 and TRBJ1-2; TRBD1 might be the D (5 bases). V was cut by 4 bases and J by 3 bases, with 10 bases left in between. The germline V gene encodes CDR1 SGHDT and CDR2 YYEEEE. The CDR3 consists of 13 residues. The CDR3 DNA reads TGTGCCAGCAGCCAGGACACGGACTATGGCTACACCTTC. This codes for CASSQDTDYGYTF.

This clone has only a few counts. The V gene is TRBV6-1, the J gene TRBJ1-4; 9 bases agree with TRBD1. The germline CDR1 and CDR2 sequences are MNHNS and SASEGT. The CDR3 loop spans 15 amino acids. With V trimmed by 2 bases and J by 8 bases, 6 bases remained unmatched. For the CDR3, the DNA is TGTGCCAGCAGTGAAAGGACAGGGGATCGGGAAAAACTGTTTTTT. This translates into CASSERTGDREKLFF.

This clone has more than one count but fewer than ten. This chain joins TRBV6-5 and TRBJ2-5; no firm D call. In germline, CDR1 is MNHEY, CDR2 SVGAGI. The ends were cut back, 0 bases at V and 5 bases at J, with 10 bases in the middle. The CDR3 is 14 residues long. The CDR3 nucleotides are TGTGCCAGCAGTTACTCGATCAGAGAGGAGACCCAGTACTTC. This encodes CASSYSIREETQYF.

Written as DNA, the CDR3 is TGTGCCAGCAGCTTAGATTGGGCAGGGGGCGCTTATGGGGCCAACGTCCTGACTTTC. The encoded protein is CASSLDWAGGAYGANVLTF. The chain couples TRBV11-3 to TRBJ2-6; TRBD1 matches 8 bases. The length of the CDR3 is 19 residues. V was pared by 0 bases and J by 3 bases, with 10 bases of the junction left unmatched. Germline values: CDR1 SGHNT, CDR2 YENEEA.

The DNA of the CDR3 is TGTGCCAGCAGCTTATATTCCACTGAAGCTTTCTTT. This translates into CASSLYSTEAFF. The V gene is TRBV11-3, the J gene TRBJ1-1, with no clear D. Deletions cut 2 bases from V and 4 bases from J, with 5 bases between. Germline V lookup: CDR1 SGHNT, CDR2 YENEEA. The CDR3 covers 12 residues.

This clone came up once. CDR3 sequence: CASSGGLIAGGYTF. The CDR3 DNA sequence: TGTGCCAGCAGCGGGGGTTTGATCGCGGGTGGCTACACCTTC. J is TRBJ1-2 and V is TRBV9; D ambiguous. V shed 3 bases and J shed 7 bases, with 16 bases lying between them. CDR3 length equals 14 residues. Germline V CDR1 and CDR2: SGDLS, YYNGEE.

V is TRBV19 and J is TRBJ2-4, with TRBD1 matching over 11 bases. The CDR3 contains 15 residues. Germline values: CDR1 LNHDA, CDR2 SQIVND (reference sequence). V lost 6 bases to trimming and J lost 8 bases; unmatched junction nucleotides: 9. The CDR3 is CASRNEGQGAHIQYF. The CDR3 region has the DNA TGTGCCAGTAGAAATGAAGGACAGGGGGCACACATTCAGTACTTC. Variable domain in full (rest from reference TRBV19 and TRBJ2-4): DGGITQSPKYLFRKEGQNVTLSCEQNLNHDAMYWYRQDPGQGLRLIYYSQIVNDFQKGDIAEGYSVSREKKESFPLTVTSAQKNPTAFYLCASRNEGQGAHIQYFGAGTRLSVL.

The chain employs TRBV10-3 and TRBJ1-5; D remains ambiguous. The ends were cut back, 6 bases at V and 0 bases at J, with 6 bases in the middle. The CDR3 totals 13 residues. Looked up from germline, CDR1 is ENHRY and CDR2 is SYGVKD. CDR3 sequence reads: CAIRDNSNQPQHF. The CDR3 region has the DNA TGTGCCATCAGAGACAATAGCAATCAGCCCCAGCATTTT.

This rearrangement joins TRBV7-2 to TRBJ2-7; 12 bases map to TRBD1. V was clipped by 5 bases and J by 2 bases; unmatched bases: 4. There are 15 residues in the CDR3. Germline V gene lookup returns CDR1 SGHTA and CDR2 FQGNSA. For the CDR3, the DNA is TGTGCCAGCAGCCCCGGGACAGGGGGCACCTACGAGCAGTACTTC. Its protein product is CASSPGTGGTYEQYF.

CDR3 DNA sequence: TGTGCCAGCAGCCTGGCGGTGGCAGGGGGGGAGACCCAGTACTTC. Amino acids: CASSLAVAGGETQYF. This sequence joins TRBV9 and TRBJ2-5; possibly TRBD1 for D (7 bases). Trimming pared 4 bases from V and 5 bases from J, leaving 18 bases between. The germline V gene has CDR1 SGDLS and CDR2 YYNGEE. The CDR3 sequence is 15 residues long.